Below, one T cell receptor beta chain is given with its context. Its antigen is unknown. The sample comes from a study of shared clonotypes between healthy human individuals. Study conclusions and caveats: A limitation of the genetic and exposure-history diversity represented arose from few donors. The naive CD4 repertoires of a handful of donors were compared, and around 5% of clonotypes were shared.

Sequencing used immunoSEQ multiplex PCR; TCRdb keeps in-frame clones, though not all of them. Of approximately 100,000 clones listed, about 66% are singletons. The sequence was collected from a woman in her thirties in good health. Sequencing used memory CD8+ T cells sorted from blood. Subset reported: CD45RO+ cells pooled with CCR7-negative TemRA cells.

CDR3 DNA sequence: TGTGCCAGCGGACAGATCGAAAATTCACCCCTCCACTTT. This gives the protein CASGQIENSPLHF. The chain carries TRBV7-8 and TRBJ1-6, with a tentative D call TRBD1 (6 bases). This CDR3 region has 13 residues. The V end was cut by 8 bases, the J end by 7 bases, with 12 bases between. Per the germline V gene, CDR1 is SGHVS and CDR2 is FQNEAQ.